This is a list of T cell receptor beta chains from one sample in a study of blood T cell repertoires in COVID-19. Clones were read by immunoSEQ multiplex PCR, and TCRdb kept only the in-frame ones, dropping some. The sample shows fewer than 300,000 clones, roughly 80% of them seen only once. The sequencing sample was made of PBMCs or T cells enriched from blood (not recorded which). These TCRs come from a man aged 40-50 years who had been exposed to COVID-19. CDR3s include the opening cysteine and the closing phenylalanine or tryptophan. D genes are given only for firm matches. Clone size, where shown, is once, few, many, or a class for clones that have expanded.

j_gene: TRBJ1-2
abundance: .
d_gene: .
v_gene: TRBV27
CDR3nt: TGTGCCACCTCAGGGCAGGGTCACGACTATGGCTACACCTTC
CDR3aa: CATSGQGHDYGYTF

j_gene: TRBJ2-7
abundance: .
d_gene: .
v_gene: TRBV7-8
CDR3nt: TGTGCCAGCAGCTTGGGAGTCGGCCCCCTAAACGAGCAGTACTTC
CDR3aa: CASSLGVGPLNEQYF

j_gene: TRBJ2-7
abundance: .
d_gene: TRBD2
v_gene: TRBV28
CDR3nt: TGTGCCACCGCAGCGGGGGGTATGCGTTACGAGCAGTACTTC
CDR3aa: CATAAGGMRYEQYF

j_gene: TRBJ1-1
abundance: .
d_gene: TRBD1
v_gene: TRBV27
CDR3nt: TGTGCCAGCAGTTCCCCTTCAGGGGGCACTGAAGCTTTCTTT
CDR3aa: CASSSPSGGTEAFF

j_gene: TRBJ2-1
abundance: .
d_gene: TRBD2
v_gene: TRBV5-1
CDR3nt: TGCGCCACCAACTCCGGGACTAGCGGATCCAATGAGCAGTTCTTC
CDR3aa: CATNSGTSGSNEQFF

j_gene: TRBJ1-5
abundance: .
d_gene: .
v_gene: TRBV6-2/TRBV6-3
CDR3nt: TGTGCCAGCAGCAACTTATTGGTCTTCAATCAGCCCCAGCATTTT
CDR3aa: CASSNLLVFNQPQHF

j_gene: TRBJ2-2
abundance: .
d_gene: .
v_gene: TRBV5-6
CDR3nt: TGTGCCAGCAGCCTCCCGGGACAAACGAACACCGGGGAGCTGTTTTTT
CDR3aa: CASSLPGQTNTGELFF

j_gene: TRBJ2-5
abundance: .
d_gene: TRBD2
v_gene: TRBV30
CDR3nt: TGTGCCTGGCAGGCTGTCGAAGGTTTTCTTGCGGGAGGGCCGGTAGAGACCCAGTACTTC
CDR3aa: CAWQAVEGFLAGGPVETQYF

j_gene: TRBJ2-6
abundance: .
d_gene: .
v_gene: TRBV10-1
CDR3nt: TGCGCCGGGCGGGCCCTCTCTGGGGCCAACGTCCTGACTTTC
CDR3aa: CAGRALSGANVLTF

j_gene: TRBJ2-7
abundance: .
d_gene: TRBD1
v_gene: TRBV7-3
CDR3nt: TGTGCCAGCAGCCATAAGACAGGGTTCGAGCAGTACTTC
CDR3aa: CASSHKTGFEQYF

j_gene: TRBJ1-5
abundance: .
d_gene: TRBD1
v_gene: TRBV7-3
CDR3nt: TGTGCCAGCATTACATACAGGGGATTTGCTCAGCCCCAGCATTTT
CDR3aa: CASITYRGFAQPQHF

j_gene: TRBJ1-4
abundance: .
d_gene: .
v_gene: TRBV2
CDR3nt: TGTGCCAGCAAGCCAACCGCAACTAATGAAAAACTGTTTTTT
CDR3aa: CASKPTATNEKLFF

j_gene: TRBJ2-1
abundance: once
d_gene: TRBD2
v_gene: TRBV30
CDR3nt: TGTGCCTGGACACCGGGACTAGCCTACAATGAGCAGTTCTTC
CDR3aa: CAWTPGLAYNEQFF

j_gene: TRBJ2-1
abundance: .
d_gene: .
v_gene: TRBV25-1
CDR3nt: TGTGCCATCACAGGGATCCACAATGAGCAGTTCTTC
CDR3aa: CAITGIHNEQFF

j_gene: TRBJ2-5
abundance: .
d_gene: .
v_gene: TRBV4-1
CDR3nt: TGCGCCAGCAGCCTAGTAGAAGTGGAGACCCAGTACTTC
CDR3aa: CASSLVEVETQYF

j_gene: TRBJ1-2
abundance: .
d_gene: .
v_gene: TRBV20-1
CDR3nt: TGCAGTGCGGTAGTGGTCCCTGCATCTATCTTC
CDR3aa: CSAVVVPASIF

j_gene: TRBJ2-3
abundance: .
d_gene: .
v_gene: TRBV29-1
CDR3nt: TGCAGCATCAAGCTTGAGGCAGATACGCAGTATTTT
CDR3aa: CSIKLEADTQYF

j_gene: TRBJ2-3
abundance: .
d_gene: TRBD2
v_gene: TRBV28
CDR3nt: TGTGCCAGCTCGGCCACGGCGTGGGAGGGCCTTAGCACAGATACGCAGTATTTT
CDR3aa: CASSATAWEGLSTDTQYF

j_gene: TRBJ2-3
abundance: once
d_gene: TRBD1
v_gene: TRBV10-1
CDR3nt: TGCGCCAGCGGGGACGACAGGGGGCCGTTCCTGGGCACAGATACGCAGTATTTT
CDR3aa: CASGDDRGPFLGTDTQYF

j_gene: TRBJ2-3
abundance: .
d_gene: .
v_gene: TRBV7-7
CDR3nt: TGTGCTAGCAGCTATCGCGGATCTAGCACAGATACGCAGTATTTT
CDR3aa: CASSYRGSSTDTQYF

j_gene: TRBJ2-1
abundance: .
d_gene: .
v_gene: TRBV6-5
CDR3nt: TGTGCCAGCAGTTACTCGGATCCAGGGTGGAAGCAGTTCTTC
CDR3aa: CASSYSDPGWKQFF

j_gene: TRBJ1-1
abundance: .
d_gene: TRBD1
v_gene: TRBV18
CDR3nt: TGTGCCAGCTCAGAGGGACAGGGAGGAACTGAAGCTTTCTTT
CDR3aa: CASSEGQGGTEAFF

j_gene: TRBJ2-7
abundance: .
d_gene: .
v_gene: TRBV24-1
CDR3nt: TGTGCCACCAGTAAGAAACATCCAGCCTACGAGCAGTACTTC
CDR3aa: CATSKKHPAYEQYF

j_gene: TRBJ1-1
abundance: .
d_gene: TRBD1
v_gene: TRBV5-1
CDR3nt: TGCGCCAGCAGGCAACAGGGGGGGAACACTGAAGCTTTCTTT
CDR3aa: CASRQQGGNTEAFF

j_gene: TRBJ2-7
abundance: .
d_gene: TRBD2
v_gene: TRBV6-5
CDR3nt: TGTGCCAGCAGAAGAGCGGGAGGGCCGGGCTACGAGCAGTACTTC
CDR3aa: CASRRAGGPGYEQYF

j_gene: TRBJ2-1
abundance: .
d_gene: TRBD2
v_gene: TRBV19
CDR3nt: TGTGCCAGTAGTATGGGCCCCCAACTTACTAGCGGGAGTTGGCCTGGACGGCAGTTCTTC
CDR3aa: CASSMGPQLTSGSWPGRQFF

j_gene: TRBJ2-3
abundance: .
d_gene: .
v_gene: TRBV7-9
CDR3nt: TGTGCCAGCAGAAGAACCAGGGGAGATACGCAGTATTTT
CDR3aa: CASRRTRGDTQYF